The 32 T cell receptor beta chains in this list originate from one sample, sequenced in a study of T cells after yellow fever vaccination. MiXCR, run by TCRdb on the 5' RACE reads, gives a single entry per CDR3 protein. The sample lists about 550,000 distinct CDR3 sequences; 19% were seen once. Sample: PBMCs, taken 15 days after the yellow fever booster vaccination. All receptors come from a man aged 25 to 40 who received the YFV17D yellow fever vaccine.

V is TRBV18 and J is TRBJ2-7; D not certain. CDR3 length equals 14 residues. Germline V lookup: CDR1 KGHSH, CDR2 LQKENI. Between the trimmed V and J ends, which lost 0 bases and 2 bases, there was a span of 8 bases. This CDR3 is CASSPPNRTYEQYF. CDR3 in DNA: TGTGCCAGCTCACCACCGAACAGAACCTACGAGCAGTACTTC.

The CDR3 loop reads CASSLRLDIRETQYF. CDR3 sequence (DNA): TGTGCCAGCAGCTTGCGACTAGATATACGGGAGACCCAGTACTTC. The V call is TRBV7-2, the J call TRBJ2-5; tentatively, D is TRBD2 (6 bases). The CDR3 covers 15 residues. The V gene's germline CDR1 is SGHTA and CDR2 FQGNSA. Trimming removed 3 bases from V and 5 bases from J, with 16 bases in between.

This clonotype was seen a handful of times. The chain employs TRBV5-1 and TRBJ2-2; either TRBD1 or TRBD2 may supply D (6 bases each). The CDR3 has 16 amino acids. The ends were cut back, 4 bases at V and 6 bases at J, with 19 bases in the middle. Germline loops: CDR1 SGHRS, CDR2 YFSETQ. This CDR3 is CASSGGGTLDAGELFF. CDR3 nucleotide sequence: TGCGCCAGCAGCGGGGGCGGGACCCTGGACGCCGGGGAGCTGTTTTTT.

This clonotype has a handful of counts. The rearrangement uses TRBV19 and TRBJ1-5; 9 bases are shared with TRBD1. Germline values: CDR1 LNHDA, CDR2 SQIVND (reference sequence). The CDR3 spans 17 residues. With V trimmed by 5 bases and J by 5 bases, 13 bases remained unmatched. CDR3 coding DNA: TGTGCCAGTAGTCAAAAAGCGGGACAGGGTCGCGATCAGCCCCAGCATTTT. It specifies CASSQKAGQGRDQPQHF.

This clonotype has more than one count but fewer than ten. This rearrangement joins TRBV4-2 to TRBJ2-3; 10 bases are a match to TRBD2. The V and J ends lost 3 bases and 6 bases, in that order; junction bases with no gene match: 12. Germline lookup yields CDR1 LGHNA and CDR2 YNFKEQ. This CDR3 contains 17 residues. The CDR3 reads CASSQTRTSGVWDTQYF. DNA of the CDR3: TGTGCCAGCAGCCAGACGCGAACTAGCGGGGTGTGGGATACGCAGTATTTT.

This chain connects TRBV20-1 to TRBJ2-7; TRBD2 is a possible D gene (6 bases). The germline V gene encodes CDR1 DFQATT and CDR2 SNEGSKA (reference sequence). V shed 1 base and J shed 7 bases, with 11 bases lying between them. The CDR3 has 12 amino acids. CDR3 sequence (DNA): TGCAGTGCTAGAGGACTAGGCGGGGAGCAGTACTTC. Translated: CSARGLGGEQYF.

The rearrangement joins TRBV7-8 to TRBJ2-3; 9 bases agree with TRBD2. Trimming cost V 5 bases and J 9 bases; bases outside gene matches: 12. CDR3 length equals 15 residues. Per the germline V gene, CDR1 is SGHVS and CDR2 is FQNEAQ. The CDR3 loop reads CASSPGAGGPWTQYF. Written as DNA, the CDR3 is TGTGCCAGCAGCCCGGGGGCGGGAGGGCCTTGGACGCAGTATTTT.

The chain combines TRBV12-3 or TRBV12-4 with TRBJ2-5; D is unresolved. The CDR3 contains 14 residues. V shed 3 bases and J shed 1 base, with 9 bases lying between them. DNA of the CDR3: TGTGCCAGCAGTTTTCCGGATCCCCAAGAGACCCAGTACTTC. This sequence encodes CASSFPDPQETQYF.

This clonotype was counted a few times. V gene TRBV12-3 or TRBV12-4 combines with J gene TRBJ2-2; 12 nucleotides match TRBD2. This CDR3 comprises 16 residues. The junction had 8 bases not matched to a gene; V was cut back by 6 bases and J by 6 bases. The CDR3, as DNA: TGTGCCAGCAGCCGACCCCCTAGCGGGAGGGCCGGGGAGCTGTTTTTT. Translated, it gives CASSRPPSGRAGELFF.

This clonotype occurred a few times. This chain uses TRBV24-1 with TRBJ2-7; 14 positions agree with TRBD2. This CDR3 contains 17 residues. Germline CDR1 and CDR2: KGHDR and SFDVKD. The junction had 6 bases not matched to a gene; V was cut back by 3 bases and J by 3 bases. CDR3 in amino acids: CATSDKTSGRVFYEQYF. The CDR3 DNA sequence: TGTGCCACCAGTGATAAGACTAGCGGGAGGGTTTTCTACGAGCAGTACTTC.

The genes are TRBV4-3 and TRBJ2-7; TRBD2 matches at 12 bases. In germline, CDR1 is LGHNA, CDR2 YSLEER. There are 15 residues in the CDR3. Germline trimming cut 1 base from V and 7 bases from J; bases unmatched to any gene: 5. CDR3 loop: CASSQGLAGVIEQYF. As DNA, the CDR3 is TGCGCCAGCAGCCAAGGACTAGCGGGAGTCATTGAGCAGTACTTC.

This clonotype was recorded a few times. V gene TRBV11-1 combines with J gene TRBJ2-1, with D perhaps matching TRBD1 or TRBD2 (5 bases each). Trimming removed 5 bases from V and 7 bases from J, with 12 bases in between. The length of the CDR3 is 13 residues. Per the germline V gene, CDR1 is SGHAT and CDR2 is FQDESV (reference sequence). CDR3 amino acids: CASSRGTKNEQFF. The CDR3 coding sequence is TGTGCCAGCAGCCGAGGGACCAAAAATGAGCAGTTCTTC.

V usage is TRBV7-9 and J usage is TRBJ1-2, with unresolved D. With 3 bases removed from V and 7 bases from J, the gap between germline ends came to 12 bases. This CDR3 is built from 13 residues. Germline V gene data show CDR1 as SEHNR and CDR2 as FQNEAQ (reference sequence). Here the CDR3 DNA reads TGTGCCAGCAGCTTGGAGGGAGGTTCTGGCTACACCTTC. Its translation: CASSLEGGSGYTF.

This clonotype was observed a few times. The CDR3 here is CASSLVQGGSNEQFF. CDR3 bases: TGTGCCAGCAGCTTAGTACAGGGTGGAAGCAATGAGCAGTTCTTC. The rearrangement joins TRBV7-6 to TRBJ2-1; maybe TRBD1 (6 bases). Trimming stripped 1 base from V and 6 bases from J, with 13 bases between. CDR1 and CDR2 from the germline V gene are SGHVS and FNYEAQ. This CDR3 is built from 15 residues.

The chain combines TRBV7-9 with TRBJ1-2; possibly TRBD1 for D (5 bases). Germline V gives CDR1 SEHNR, CDR2 FQNEAQ (reference sequence). The ends were cut back, 4 bases at V and 6 bases at J, with 12 bases in the middle. CDR3 size: 13 residues. As DNA, the CDR3 is TGTGCCAGCAGCTCATATCAGGGTAATGGCTACACCTTC. Protein: CASSSYQGNGYTF. Supplemented by reference TRBV7-9 and TRBJ1-2, the full variable domain reads DTGVSQNPRHKITKRGQNVTFRCDPISEHNRLYWYRQTLGQGPEFLTYFQNEAQLEKSRLLSDRFSAERPKGSFSTLEIQRTEQGDSAMYLCASSSYQGNGYTFGSGTRLTVV.

The chain uses TRBV7-9 and TRBJ2-5, with D perhaps matching TRBD1 or TRBD2 (5 bases each). Trimming cost V 5 bases and J 2 bases, with 18 bases left between them. Germline CDR1 SEHNR, CDR2 FQNEAQ (reference sequence). The CDR3 length is 16 residues. The CDR3 is CASSPTPGAGQETQYF. CDR3 nucleotides: TGTGCCAGCAGCCCTACCCCCGGGGCAGGGCAAGAGACCCAGTACTTC.

The gene calls are TRBV20-1 and TRBJ2-1, with D maybe TRBD2 (5 bases). The germline V gene encodes CDR1 DFQATT and CDR2 SNEGSKA (reference sequence). V lost 6 bases, J lost 5 bases, and 14 bases lay in between. This CDR3 is built from 13 residues. The CDR3, as DNA: TGCAGTGCCACCCGGAGGTCGGACAATGAGCAGTTCTTC. Translated, it gives CSATRRSDNEQFF.

This clonotype was counted a few times. The chain couples TRBV5-5 to TRBJ1-1, with no clear D. CDR1 and CDR2 from the germline V gene are SGHKS and YYEKEE (reference sequence). V was pared by 4 bases and J by 1 base, with 14 bases between. This CDR3 is 15 amino acids long. The CDR3 sequence: CASSPWVEGNTEAFF. The DNA of the CDR3 is TGTGCCAGCAGCCCGTGGGTGGAGGGGAACACTGAAGCTTTCTTT.

This clonotype occurred a few times. The chain combines TRBV12-3 or TRBV12-4 with TRBJ2-1; D remains ambiguous. The germline V and J ends were trimmed by 8 bases and 1 base, with 21 bases remaining between them. This CDR3 has 17 amino acids. The CDR3 DNA sequence: TGTGCCAGCGCGAAGTCCGAGTGGTCACTGTCCTACAATGAGCAGTTCTTC. Translated, it gives CASAKSEWSLSYNEQFF.

This clonotype was detected only a few times. The chain is built from TRBV25-1 and TRBJ2-3; maybe TRBD2 (6 bases). The length of the CDR3 is 14 residues. The V and J ends lost 6 bases and 3 bases respectively, with 13 bases between them. Germline values: CDR1 MGHDK, CDR2 SYGVNS. CDR3 sequence (DNA): TGTGCCAGCAGCCCCGGGGGTTGGACAGATACGCAGTATTTT. Amino acid sequence: CASSPGGWTDTQYF. The full variable domain, with the rest looked up from reference TRBV25-1 and TRBJ2-3, is EADIYQTPRYLVIGTGKKITLECSQTMGHDKMYWYQQDPGMELHLIHYSYGVNSTEKGDLSSESTVSRIRTEHFPLTLESARPSHTSQYLCASSPGGWTDTQYFGPGTRLTVL.

The J gene is TRBJ2-2, the V gene TRBV30; the match to TRBD2 covers 9 bases. Germline-derived CDR1 and CDR2 are GTSNPN and SVGIG (reference sequence). The CDR3 runs to 15 residues. V dropped 1 base and J dropped 3; count of bases not matched to a gene: 3. This chain's CDR3 is CAWSGGRADTGELFF. CDR3 DNA sequence: TGTGCCTGGAGTGGCGGGAGGGCCGACACCGGGGAGCTGTTTTTT.

The rearrangement joins TRBV28 to TRBJ2-7; D might be TRBD2 (6 bases). V was trimmed by 6 bases and J by 1 base, leaving 16 bases between them. Per the germline V gene, CDR1 is MDHEN and CDR2 is SYDVKM. The length of the CDR3 is 15 residues. CDR3 region: CASRDAGTASYEQYF. The CDR3 nucleotides read TGTGCCAGCAGGGATGCCGGGACTGCTTCCTACGAGCAGTACTTC.

The table lists this clonotype with a few counts. The chain combines TRBV29-1 with TRBJ1-1, with a weak D call TRBD1 (5 bases). CDR1 and CDR2 (germline): SQVTM, ANQGSEA. The CDR3 covers 14 residues. V lost 6 bases and J lost 3, with 17 bases in between. CDR3 sequence (DNA): TGCAGCGTCGCCTATATGACAGAGGACACTGAAGCTTTCTTT. Translation: CSVAYMTEDTEAFF.

The chain employs TRBV29-1 and TRBJ1-4; tentatively, D is TRBD1 (5 bases). The CDR3 consists of 14 residues. The V gene's germline CDR1 is SQVTM and CDR2 ANQGSEA. Between the trimmed V and J ends, which lost 3 bases and 0 bases, there was a span of 8 bases. The chain's CDR3 is CSVDGGATNEKLFF. As DNA, the CDR3 is TGCAGCGTTGATGGGGGGGCAACTAATGAAAAACTGTTTTTT.

The chain recombines TRBV4-3 with TRBJ2-7; TRBD1 might be the D (5 bases). V dropped 1 base and J dropped 2 bases, with 12 bases sitting between them. This CDR3 contains 15 residues. Germline CDR1 is LGHNA and CDR2 is YSLEER. CDR3 nucleotides: TGCGCCAGCAGCCAAGGGGTGCAGGGCGCCTACGAGCAGTACTTC. This gives the protein CASSQGVQGAYEQYF.

This clonotype occurred many times. This chain uses TRBV12-3 or TRBV12-4 with TRBJ2-3; 9 nucleotides align to TRBD2. Trimming took 6 bases from V and 4 from J; bases not matched to a gene: 11. This CDR3 comprises 16 residues. The CDR3 region has the DNA TGTGCCAGCAGCCTAAGAGCGGGAGGTTATTCAGATACGCAGTATTTT. This translates into CASSLRAGGYSDTQYF.

The table lists this clonotype with a few counts. V gene TRBV15 combines with J gene TRBJ2-3; 9 bases align to TRBD2. The V gene end was trimmed by 5 bases and the J gene end by 0 bases; junction bases not matched to a gene: 3. Germline V gene lookup returns CDR1 LNHNV and CDR2 YYDKDF (reference sequence). This CDR3 region has 15 residues. CDR3 DNA sequence: TGTGCCACCAGCTCGACTAGCGGTAGCACAGATACGCAGTATTTT. It encodes CATSSTSGSTDTQYF.

This chain uses TRBV20-1 with TRBJ2-3; 9 nucleotides align to TRBD1. The V and J ends lost 2 bases and 1 base, in that order; junction bases with no gene match: 7. There are 16 residues in the CDR3. Germline values: CDR1 DFQATT, CDR2 SNEGSKA (reference sequence). CDR3: CSARKTGGMGTDTQYF. The CDR3 coding sequence is TGCAGTGCTAGAAAAACAGGGGGCATGGGCACAGATACGCAGTATTTT.

The chain recombines TRBV30 with TRBJ2-5; D possibly corresponds to TRBD2 (6 bases). Germline V gene lookup returns CDR1 GTSNPN and CDR2 SVGIG (reference sequence). The CDR3 is 13 amino acids. V dropped 1 base and J dropped 5 bases, with 11 bases sitting between them. The CDR3, as DNA: TGTGCCTGGAGTGGGGGCAGCGGGGAGACCCAGTACTTC. Encoded protein: CAWSGGSGETQYF.

This chain joins TRBV3-1 and TRBJ2-1, with 12 bases lining up with TRBD2. V was clipped by 4 bases and J by 9 bases; unmatched bases: 7. This CDR3 contains 15 residues. Germline-derived CDR1 and CDR2 are LGHDT and YNNKEL (reference sequence). The CDR3 coding sequence is TGTGCCAGCAGCCCCCGACTAGCGGGAGAGAGTGAGCAGTTCTTC. Its protein product is CASSPRLAGESEQFF.

The V and J genes are TRBV19 and TRBJ2-1; D unresolved. Germline lookup yields CDR1 LNHDA and CDR2 SQIVND (reference sequence). The CDR3 has 11 amino acids. Trimming pared 6 bases from V and 10 bases from J, leaving 10 bases between. Here the CDR3 reads CASRTYKEQFF. CDR3 DNA sequence: TGTGCCAGTAGAACGTATAAAGAGCAGTTCTTC.

This clonotype was counted between two and nine times. The rearrangement links TRBV20-1 to TRBJ2-5, with a tentative D call TRBD2 (6 bases). The ends were cut back, 6 bases at V and 4 bases at J, with 15 bases in the middle. The CDR3 covers 13 residues. CDR1 is DFQATT, CDR2 SNEGSKA, per germline (reference sequence). The CDR3, as DNA: TGCAGTGCCCTCAGGGTGGGGGGAGAGACCCAGTACTTC. Protein sequence: CSALRVGGETQYF.